These T cell receptor beta chains were read from a single sample in a study of cytomegalovirus exposure and HLA in healthy donors. Assay: immunoSEQ multiplex PCR; the TCRdb copy retains only in-frame clones and omits some. The sample has fewer than 150,000 clones, roughly 80% seen once. What was sequenced was PBMCs. These receptors all stem from a man in his forties in good health and CMV-seropositive. The CDR3 runs from the conserved cysteine through the conserved F or W. The D gene is left open where the match is weak. Rows give clone size only sometimes, using once, few, many, or a class for an expanded clone.

D gene,J gene,clone size,V gene,CDR3 protein,CDR3 DNA
.,TRBJ2-7,.,TRBV19,CASGVTGYSYEQYF,TGTGCCAGCGGGGTTACTGGCTACTCATACGAGCAGTACTTC
TRBD1,TRBJ1-3,.,TRBV27,CASSLRTGTGNTIYF,TGTGCCAGCAGTTTAAGGACAGGGACGGGAAACACCATATATTTT
TRBD1,TRBJ1-2,few,TRBV30,CASPGQGLYGYTF,TGTGCCTCACCGGGACAGGGTCTCTATGGCTACACCTTC
.,TRBJ1-2,once,TRBV4-1,CASSHGGSNYGYTF,TGCGCCAGCAGCCACGGAGGCAGTAACTATGGCTACACCTTC
.,TRBJ2-1,.,TRBV5-1,CASSLLAGSSYNEQFF,TGCGCCAGCAGCTTGTTAGCAGGGTCTTCCTACAATGAGCAGTTCTTC
TRBD1,TRBJ1-2,.,TRBV9,CASSGRTGRNYGYTF,TGTGCCAGCAGTGGGAGGACAGGACGTAACTATGGCTACACCTTC
TRBD1,TRBJ2-7,once,TRBV7-6,CASSFGTGNYEQYF,TGTGCCAGCAGCTTCGGGACAGGGAACTACGAGCAGTACTTC
.,TRBJ2-7,.,TRBV7-2,CASSLQEGAREQYF,TGTGCCAGCAGCTTACAGGAGGGGGCTCGCGAGCAGTACTTC
TRBD2,TRBJ2-1,.,TRBV19,CASSTPHLAAFPDEQFF,TGTGCCAGTAGTACCCCCCATCTAGCGGCCTTCCCGGATGAGCAGTTCTTC
.,TRBJ2-1,.,TRBV7-3,CASSETGSPYNEQFF,TGTGCCAGCAGCGAAACGGGGAGTCCCTACAATGAGCAGTTCTTC
.,TRBJ2-1,.,TRBV7-8,CASSRVDFGTPLSYNEQFF,TGTGCCAGCAGCAGAGTCGATTTTGGGACTCCACTCTCCTACAATGAGCAGTTCTTC
.,TRBJ1-5,.,TRBV6-1,CASSEQGSRQPQHF,TGTGCCAGCAGTGAACAGGGTAGTCGACAGCCCCAGCATTTT
TRBD1,TRBJ1-1,.,TRBV2,CASSEQGATTEAFF,TGTGCCAGCAGCGAACAGGGGGCGACGACTGAAGCTTTCTTT
TRBD1,TRBJ2-2,.,TRBV9,CASSVGQGAFGELFF,TGTGCCAGCAGCGTAGGACAGGGGGCGTTCGGGGAGCTGTTTTTT
TRBD1,TRBJ2-7,.,TRBV10-3,CAISDRGSYEQYF,TGTGCCATCAGTGACAGGGGGTCCTACGAGCAGTACTTC
.,TRBJ1-2,.,TRBV4-1,CASSGGYGYTF,TGCGCCAGCAGCGGAGGGTATGGCTACACCTTC
TRBD2,TRBJ2-1,.,TRBV6-1,CASSESSGRLYLYNEQFF,TGTGCCAGCAGTGAGAGTAGCGGGAGGCTTTACCTATACAATGAGCAGTTCTTC
.,TRBJ2-2,.,TRBV7-6,CASSPYGLPNTGELFF,TGTGCCAGCAGCCCCTATGGACTCCCGAACACCGGGGAGCTGTTTTTT
.,TRBJ2-7,.,TRBV11-2,CASSLYLSEQYF,TGTGCCAGCAGCTTATATCTGTCCGAGCAGTACTTC
.,TRBJ2-1,.,TRBV15,CATRRTGVGNYNEQFF,TGTGCCACCCGAAGAACGGGAGTCGGAAACTACAATGAGCAGTTCTTC
TRBD1,TRBJ1-2,.,TRBV29-1,CSVQGGKNYGYTF,TGCAGCGTTCAAGGGGGCAAAAACTATGGCTACACCTTC
TRBD1,TRBJ2-5,.,TRBV5-1,CASRSPGTGEETQYF,TGCGCCAGCAGATCTCCCGGGACAGGGGAAGAGACCCAGTACTTC
TRBD2,TRBJ2-7,.,TRBV6-6,CASSYSTSVKKGYF,TGTGCCAGCAGTTACTCGACTAGCGTGAAGAAGGGGTACTTC
.,TRBJ1-1,.,TRBV5-4,CASSTQGQDTEAFF,TGTGCCAGCAGCACCCAGGGGCAAGACACTGAAGCTTTCTTT
TRBD2,TRBJ2-3,once,TRBV10-3,CAIRSGLATAITDTQYF,TGTGCCATTCGTTCCGGACTAGCGACCGCTATAACAGATACGCAGTATTTT
TRBD1,TRBJ1-1,.,TRBV7-9,CASSFQPPGQGAFFF,TGTGCCAGCAGCTTCCAACCACCGGGACAGGGGGCTTTTTTCTTT
TRBD2,TRBJ2-1,.,TRBV6-6,CASSLTSGGSYNEQFF,TGTGCCAGCAGTTTGACTAGCGGGGGATCCTACAATGAGCAGTTCTTC
TRBD2,TRBJ2-3,.,TRBV7-3,CASSLGGSTSGTYTDTQYF,TGTGCCAGCAGCTTAGGTGGTTCAACTAGCGGGACTTACACAGATACGCAGTATTTT
TRBD1,TRBJ1-6,few,TRBV7-2,CASSQGQLYNSPLHF,TGTGCCAGCAGCCAGGGACAGCTTTATAATTCACCCCTCCACTTT
TRBD2,TRBJ2-2,.,TRBV30,CAWKRASGRAGELFF,TGTGCCTGGAAACGTGCTAGCGGGAGGGCCGGGGAGCTGTTTTTT
TRBD1,TRBJ1-1,.,TRBV5-6,CASSPKDRAFTEAFF,TGTGCCAGCAGCCCGAAGGACAGGGCTTTCACTGAAGCTTTCTTT
.,TRBJ2-7,.,TRBV6-1,CASSEAQAIGEQYF,TGTGCCAGCAGTGAAGCGCAGGCCATTGGAGAGCAGTACTTC
.,TRBJ2-2,.,TRBV9,CASSRATQGGGELFF,TGTGCCAGCAGCCGAGCTACACAAGGGGGCGGGGAGCTGTTTTTT
.,TRBJ1-3,.,TRBV30,CAWSTGLFGNTIYF,TGTGCCTGGAGCACAGGGTTATTTGGAAACACCATATATTTT
TRBD1,TRBJ2-7,once,TRBV6-5,CASRGQGAKSYEQYF,TGTGCCAGCAGGGGACAGGGGGCAAAGAGCTACGAGCAGTACTTC
.,TRBJ1-1,.,TRBV2,CASSTVLNTEAFF,TGTGCCAGCAGTACGGTCCTTAACACTGAAGCTTTCTTT
TRBD1,TRBJ2-2,.,TRBV5-1,CASSLGQGNTGELFF,TGCGCCAGCAGCTTGGGACAGGGGAACACCGGGGAGCTGTTTTTT
TRBD1,TRBJ1-2,.,TRBV6-4,CASSDYPGQSVYGYTF,TGTGCCAGCAGTGACTATCCGGGACAGTCAGTGTATGGCTACACCTTC
TRBD1,TRBJ2-1,once,TRBV11-2,CASSLTGSPYNEQFF,TGTGCCAGCAGCTTGACAGGGAGCCCCTACAATGAGCAGTTCTTC
.,TRBJ2-7,once,TRBV29-1,CSVEHQQAPYEQYF,TGCAGCGTTGAACATCAGCAGGCCCCCTACGAGCAGTACTTC
.,TRBJ1-6,.,TRBV7-2,CASSTGNSPLHF,TGTGCCAGCTCGACTGGTAATTCACCCCTCCACTTT
.,TRBJ2-3,.,TRBV2,CASSSGDTQYF,TGTGCCAGCAGTTCGGGAGATACGCAGTATTTT
.,TRBJ2-2,.,TRBV19,CASSIGHSTGELFF,TGTGCCAGTAGTATAGGCCACAGCACCGGGGAGCTGTTTTTT
.,TRBJ1-5,.,TRBV19,CASSIDEARGQPQHF,TGTGCCAGTAGTATAGATGAGGCTAGGGGCCAGCCCCAGCATTTT
TRBD1,TRBJ2-2,.,TRBV5-1,CASSLELQGGTGELFF,TGCGCCAGCAGCTTGGAATTACAGGGGGGAACCGGGGAGCTGTTTTTT
TRBD1,TRBJ1-3,few,TRBV6-1,CASRRGQSGNTIYF,TGTGCCAGCAGGAGGGGACAGTCTGGAAACACCATATATTTT
.,TRBJ1-1,.,TRBV19,CASSIPGPIEAFF,TGTGCCAGTAGTATACCAGGGCCTATCGAAGCTTTCTTT
TRBD1,TRBJ1-1,.,TRBV18,CASSRRDRGSTEAFF,TGTGCCAGCTCACGTAGGGACAGGGGGAGCACTGAAGCTTTCTTT
.,TRBJ1-1,once,TRBV9,CASSVGDSRSEAFF,TGTGCCAGCAGCGTAGGCGATTCGAGGTCTGAAGCTTTCTTT
TRBD1,TRBJ2-3,.,TRBV5-1,CASVKGTAPSTDTQYF,TGCGCCAGCGTCAAGGGGACAGCTCCTAGCACAGATACGCAGTATTTT
TRBD1,TRBJ1-1,.,TRBV5-1,CASSLGDRGNTEAFF,TGCGCCAGCAGCTTGGGGGACAGGGGGAACACTGAAGCTTTCTTT
TRBD1,TRBJ2-7,.,TRBV5-1,CASSSGGAPFEQYF,TGCGCCAGCAGCTCAGGGGGCGCGCCCTTCGAGCAGTACTTC
TRBD1,TRBJ2-5,.,TRBV27,CASSLSPGTDIGTQYF,TGTGCCAGCAGTTTATCTCCCGGGACAGACATAGGGACCCAGTACTTC
TRBD1,TRBJ2-5,.,TRBV29-1,CSTRTGWMENF,TGCAGCACACGGACAGGGTGGATGGAGAACTTC